Listed below are T cell receptor beta chains from one sample, sequenced in a study of cytomegalovirus exposure and HLA in healthy donors. Here immunoSEQ multiplex PCR was the method, and the copy in TCRdb shows in-frame clones only, minus some. The table has roughly 120,000 clones, about four fifths seen once. Sequenced input: PBMCs. These receptors were obtained from a young man in good health and CMV-seronegative. Each CDR3 is given with its conserved first and last residue.

v_gene,j_gene,CDR3aa
TRBV27,TRBJ1-3,CASSPRLGGLTGNTIYF
TRBV21-1,TRBJ2-7,CATATGGTYEQYF
TRBV6-1,TRBJ1-1,CASRPREGTEAFF
TRBV5-1,TRBJ2-7,CASSTPRGRYEQYF
TRBV6-6,TRBJ2-2,CASGAALGNTGELFF
TRBV27,TRBJ1-2,CASSARGQGRGYTF
TRBV5-1,TRBJ2-5,CASSSGTGKETQYF
TRBV28,TRBJ2-4,CASSNTGSAKNIQYF
TRBV10-3,TRBJ2-7,CAIKGVPGYSYEQYF
TRBV2,TRBJ1-5,CASSPNTVGNQPQHF
TRBV6-5,TRBJ1-5,CASGAHGQPQHF
TRBV27,TRBJ1-1,CASSLNDRTTEAFF
TRBV18,TRBJ1-4,CASSPASSNEKLFF
TRBV7-9,TRBJ2-1,CASSPRTSGRNEQFF
TRBV7-2,TRBJ2-1,CASTTTGSSYNEQFF
TRBV4-2,TRBJ1-1,CASSQEGQSAEAFF
TRBV5-6,-,CASSTLQGYYEQYF
TRBV7-2,TRBJ2-3,CASSFQVSDTQYF
TRBV30,TRBJ2-2,CAWSQGKGTGELFF
TRBV5-1,TRBJ1-1,CASAWTGANTEAFF
TRBV29-1,TRBJ2-1,CSVVRTSGLQQFF
TRBV12-5,TRBJ1-1,CATVGQGNTEAFF
TRBV7-8,TRBJ1-5,CASSSFGTGGLYSNQPQHF
TRBV2,TRBJ2-3,CATGQGAWTDTQYF
TRBV5-1,TRBJ2-7,CASSLASSGTPYEQYF
TRBV25-1,TRBJ2-2,CASSDPNSGGDTGELFF
TRBV7-6,TRBJ2-1,CASSLATGGQFF
TRBV5-1,TRBJ2-7,CASSPPDMPYEQYF
TRBV30,TRBJ2-3,CAWSGTGVPDTQYF